One TCR beta chain is described in this entry. Its antigen is as yet unknown. Selected positively for CCR7 and CD45RO-negative, naive CD8 cells excluded terminally differentiated effector memory CD45RA+ cells. The data originate from a study of shared clonotypes between healthy human individuals. The wider study: Donors had three CD4 naive, three CD4 memory, two CD8 naive and one CD8 memory plate apiece.

TCRdb keeps only in-frame clones here, not all; method: immunoSEQ multiplex PCR. The table records fewer than 850,000 clones, roughly 96% of them present only once. Germline lookup yields CDR1 SNHLY and CDR2 FYNNEI. V was shortened by 4 bases and J by 1 base, with 11 bases between the two germline ends. This CDR3 is built from 14 residues. Whole-study results and caveats: Of the naive CD4 clonotypes, about 5.4% were shared across a handful of donors. Memory subsets had estimated richness that was generally smaller than that of naive subsets. Against clonotypes common to all four donors, non-shared ones had lower generation probabilities.

The specimen was naive CD8+ T cells sorted from blood. This chain uses TRBV2 with TRBJ2-7; D remains ambiguous. The clonotype was recovered from a young man in good health. CDR3 sequence: CASSVDQVSYEQYF. CDR3 nucleotide sequence: TGTGCCAGCAGTGTTGACCAGGTGTCCTACGAGCAGTACTTC.